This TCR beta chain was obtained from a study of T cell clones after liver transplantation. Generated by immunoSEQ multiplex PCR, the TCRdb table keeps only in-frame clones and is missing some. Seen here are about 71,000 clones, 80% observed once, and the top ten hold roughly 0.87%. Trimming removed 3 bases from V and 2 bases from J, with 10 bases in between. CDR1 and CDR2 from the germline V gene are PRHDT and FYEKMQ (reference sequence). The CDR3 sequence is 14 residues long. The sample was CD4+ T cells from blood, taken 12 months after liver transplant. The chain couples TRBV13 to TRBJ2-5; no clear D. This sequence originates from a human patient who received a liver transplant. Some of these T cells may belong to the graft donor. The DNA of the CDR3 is TGTGCCAGCAGCTTTGCCAGGCGACAAGAGACCCAGTACTTC. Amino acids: CASSFARRQETQYF. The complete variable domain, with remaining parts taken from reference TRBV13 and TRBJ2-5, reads AAGVIQSPRHLIKEKRETATLKCYPIPRHDTVYWYQQGPGQDPQFLISFYEKMQSDKGSIPDRFSAQQFSDYHSELNMSSLELGDSALYFCASSFARRQETQYFGPGTRLLVL.